These 7 T cell receptor beta chains came from one sample sequenced in a study of PD-L1 blockade in urothelial cancer. Documented time point: peripheral blood 6 weeks after treatment start. The repertoire was sequenced with immunoSEQ multiplex PCR; TCRdb's copy has only in-frame clones and lacks some. This table holds about 44,000 clones, roughly nine tenths found once. Source: PBMCs, taken around atezolizumab (anti-PD-L1) treatment. The receptors were gathered from a man in his 70s with urothelial cancer.

The chain uses TRBV6-1 and TRBJ1-5; D ambiguous. V lost 6 bases and J lost 4, with 13 bases in between. The CDR3 loop spans 14 amino acids. Per the germline V gene, CDR1 is MNHNS and CDR2 is SASEGT. Here the CDR3 DNA reads TGTGCCAGCAGATGGGCCAGCTTAAATCAGCCCCAGCATTTT. It yields the protein CASRWASLNQPQHF.

The genes are TRBV2 and TRBJ2-7; D is uncertain. Per germline, CDR1 SNHLY and CDR2 FYNNEI. Trimming pared 8 bases from V and 4 bases from J, leaving 21 bases between. This CDR3 has 15 residues. CDR3 loop: CASSVDKPEQYEQYF. The CDR3 DNA reads as TGTGCCAGCTCTGTCGACAAGCCAGAACAGTACGAGCAGTACTTC.

CDR3 loop: CASSMNPGQGTEAFF. As DNA, the CDR3 is TGCGCCAGCAGCATGAATCCGGGACAGGGCACTGAAGCTTTCTTT. The chain has TRBV5-1 and TRBJ1-1; 9 bases are a match to TRBD1. With 4 bases clipped from V and 4 bases from J, the junction kept 8 bases outside the gene matches. CDR1 and CDR2 (germline): SGHRS, YFSETQ. The CDR3 extends over 15 amino acids.

This clone has a single count. This chain joins TRBV6-5 and TRBJ1-5; D is undetermined. Germline V gene sequence: CDR1 MNHEY, CDR2 SVGAGI. This CDR3 region has 13 residues. V was clipped by 8 bases and J by 2 bases, with 10 bases between them. CDR3 sequence reads: CASGWQGNQPQHF. The DNA of the CDR3 is TGTGCCAGCGGGTGGCAGGGCAATCAGCCCCAGCATTTT.

This chain connects TRBV7-2 to TRBJ2-7, with 14 bases fitting TRBD2. J gave up 7 bases and V 0 bases, and 8 bases lay outside the gene matches. The germline V gene has CDR1 SGHTA and CDR2 FQGNSA. CDR3 length: 17 residues. The DNA for the CDR3 is TGTGCCAGCAGCTTAGCAGGAGGACTAGCGGGAGGCCTAGAGCAGTACTTC. Its translation: CASSLAGGLAGGLEQYF.

V and J are TRBV19 and TRBJ2-5, with unresolved D. The V gene's germline CDR1 is LNHDA and CDR2 SQIVND (reference sequence). V was trimmed by 3 bases and J by 4 bases, leaving 9 bases between them. The CDR3 covers 13 residues. CDR3 bases: TGTGCCAGTAGTATTTCCAGAGGAGAGACCCAGTACTTC. It encodes CASSISRGETQYF.

The chain couples TRBV28 to TRBJ1-2, with TRBD1 matching 9 bases. CDR1 is MDHEN, CDR2 SYDVKM, per germline. Unmatched junction bases numbered 2, after V lost 8 bases and J lost 4 bases. This CDR3 spans 12 amino acids. CDR3 sequence (DNA): TGTGCCAGCCAGGGACAGGGCTATGGCTACACCTTC. Translation: CASQGQGYGYTF.